A selection of T cell receptor beta chains follows, all from one sample in a study of blood T cell repertoires in COVID-19. Some clones are missing from TCRdb's copy, which holds only in-frame ones; the method was immunoSEQ multiplex PCR. The table has about 200,000 clones, approximately 87% seen once; the top ten hold more than 0.7%. Sequenced input: peripheral blood. The source is a woman between 65 and 79 years old with acute or convalescent COVID-19. CDR3s include the opening cysteine and the closing phenylalanine or tryptophan. The D gene is left open where the match is weak. The size field is filled for only some rows; it gives once, few, many or a size class.

>.|TRBJ1-5|.|TRBV2
CATKLSDSPNQPQHF
TGTGCCACCAAGCTATCAGACAGTCCTAATCAGCCCCAGCATTTT
>.|TRBJ2-3|.|TRBV19
CASRTQGTDTQYF
TGTGCCAGTAGAACCCAGGGCACAGATACGCAGTATTTT
>.|TRBJ2-5|.|TRBV3-1/TRBV3-2
CASSQVQRQETQYF
TGTGCCAGCAGCCAAGTTCAGCGCCAAGAGACCCAGTACTTC
>once|TRBJ2-5|TRBD1|TRBV12-5
CASGLAGQGSPWTQYF
TGTGCTAGTGGTTTAGCTGGACAGGGGTCCCCCTGGACCCAGTACTTC
>.|TRBJ2-7|TRBD2|TRBV11-1
CASSPGLAGGDYEQYF
TGTGCCAGCAGCCCCGGACTAGCGGGAGGGGACTACGAGCAGTACTTC
>.|TRBJ1-6|.|TRBV3-1/TRBV3-2
CASSHSSGSPLHF
TGTGCCAGCAGCCACAGCTCGGGTTCACCCCTCCACTTT
>.|TRBJ2-3|.|TRBV7-8
CASSSLDTQYF
TGTGCCAGCAGCTCTTTAGATACGCAGTATTTT
>.|TRBJ1-6|.|TRBV27
CASSPRQRGNSPLHF
TGTGCCAGCAGTCCCAGACAGAGGGGGAATTCACCCCTCCACTTT
>.|TRBJ1-1|TRBD1|TRBV29-1
CSVSQGDRVNTEAFF
TGCAGCGTATCCCAGGGGGACAGGGTAAACACTGAAGCTTTCTTT
>.|TRBJ1-1|TRBD1|TRBV28
CASSVTGTGKEAFF
TGTGCCAGTTCTGTCACCGGGACAGGGAAAGAAGCTTTCTTT
>.|TRBJ1-6|.|TRBV13
CASRRYDSPLHF
TGTGCCAGCAGGAGGTACGATTCACCCCTCCACTTT
>.|TRBJ2-1|.|TRBV21-1
CASSNGTTEQFF
TGTGCCAGCAGCAATGGGACAACGGAGCAGTTCTTC
>few|TRBJ1-1|TRBD1|TRBV19
CASSPGQGSMNTEAFF
TGTGCCAGTAGTCCCGGACAGGGCTCCATGAACACTGAAGCTTTCTTT
>.|TRBJ2-2|TRBD2|TRBV18
CASSSSTAGTGELFF
TGTGCCAGCTCATCCTCGACAGCGGGGACCGGGGAGCTGTTTTTT
>.|TRBJ1-2|TRBD1|TRBV4-2
CASSPQGDYGYTF
TGTGCCAGCAGCCCCCAGGGGGACTATGGCTACACCTTC
>once|TRBJ2-5|.|TRBV9
CASSAGATQYF
TGTGCCAGCAGCGCCGGTGCGACCCAGTACTTC
>.|TRBJ2-3|TRBD2|TRBV2
CASRGTSGRNTDTQYF
TGTGCCAGCAGGGGGACTAGCGGGAGAAACACAGATACGCAGTATTTT
>.|TRBJ1-6|TRBD1|TRBV29-1
CSVRDSDNSPLHF
TGCAGCGTCCGGGACAGTGATAATTCACCCCTCCACTTT
>.|TRBJ2-7|TRBD2|TRBV5-3
CARSLVTSGRAIFYEQYF
TGTGCCAGAAGCTTGGTGACTAGCGGGAGGGCCATCTTCTACGAGCAGTACTTC
>.|TRBJ1-5|.|TRBV14
CASSQDLNQPQHF
TGTGCCAGCAGCCAAGATCTCAATCAGCCCCAGCATTTT
>once|TRBJ2-7|TRBD2|TRBV6-5
CASSLGEGTYEQYF
TGTGCCAGCAGTTTGGGGGAGGGAACCTACGAGCAGTACTTC
>.|TRBJ2-3|.|TRBV5-1
CASSPGMGLDTQYF
TGCGCCAGCAGCCCGGGGATGGGTCTGGATACGCAGTATTTT
>.|TRBJ1-4|TRBD1|TRBV19
CASSTATGGPNEKLFF
TGTGCCAGTAGCACAGCGACAGGGGGGCCGAATGAAAAACTGTTTTTT
>.|TRBJ1-4|.|TRBV15
CATSSPLSRGNMEKLFF
TGTGCCACCAGCAGCCCCCTTAGTAGGGGGAATATGGAAAAACTGTTTTTT
>.|TRBJ1-1|.|TRBV29-1
CSVAHQGMNTEAFF
TGCAGCGTTGCCCACCAGGGGATGAACACTGAAGCTTTCTTT
>.|TRBJ2-2|TRBD2|TRBV3-1/TRBV3-2
CASSFSGGGNTGELFF
TGTGCCAGCAGCTTTAGCGGGGGAGGTAACACCGGGGAGCTGTTTTTT
>.|TRBJ1-5|.|TRBV28
CASRSRQAPVGQPQHF
TGTGCCAGCAGGTCTCGACAGGCCCCCGTCGGTCAGCCCCAGCATTTT
>few|TRBJ2-7|.|TRBV11-1
CASSLGSSVLVNEQYF
TGTGCCAGCAGCTTAGGTTCAAGCGTATTGGTGAACGAGCAGTACTTC
>few|TRBJ1-2|.|TRBV10-3
CAITDSGNGYTF
TGTGCCATCACCGACTCGGGTAATGGCTACACCTTC
>.|TRBJ2-1|TRBD2|TRBV6-2/TRBV6-3
CASSYTSGSNEQFF
TGTGCCAGCAGTTACACTAGCGGGAGTAATGAGCAGTTCTTC
>.|TRBJ1-3|TRBD1|TRBV11-3
CASSPQGATIYF
TGTGCCAGCAGCCCACAGGGGGCCACCATATATTTT
>.|TRBJ2-7|TRBD1|TRBV2
CASSYQGANYEQYF
TGTGCCAGCAGTTACCAGGGGGCGAACTACGAGCAGTACTTC
>.|TRBJ2-1|.|TRBV9
CASSESSRSEQFF
TGTGCCAGCAGCGAGAGTAGCCGGAGTGAGCAGTTCTTC
>few|TRBJ2-3|.|TRBV2
CASSTVRQPSTDTQYF
TGTGCTAGTAGCACGGTTAGACAGCCTAGCACAGATACGCAGTATTTT
>.|TRBJ2-2|TRBD1|TRBV19
CASNNNRGVAGELFF
TGTGCCAGTAATAATAACAGGGGCGTCGCCGGGGAGCTGTTTTTT
>.|TRBJ1-5|.|TRBV18
CASSPQASSNQPQHF
TGTGCCAGCTCACCCCAAGCCTCCAGCAATCAGCCCCAGCATTTT
>.|TRBJ1-5|.|TRBV5-4
CASSRGGDGNQPQHF
TGTGCCAGCAGCAGGGGGGGCGATGGCAATCAGCCCCAGCATTTT
>.|TRBJ1-6|.|TRBV6-2/TRBV6-3
CASSLWSGRPLHF
TGTGCCAGCAGCCTGTGGTCTGGTAGACCCCTCCACTTT
>.|TRBJ2-7|.|TRBV11-2
CASTRQQSHFSYEQYF
TGTGCCAGCACACGCCAACAGTCCCACTTTTCCTACGAGCAGTACTTC
>.|TRBJ2-7|.|TRBV4-3
CASSQDGAGYNEQYF
TGCGCCAGCAGCCAAGATGGGGCAGGGTATAACGAGCAGTACTTC
>once|TRBJ2-1|.|TRBV5-5
CASSFGHGSYNEQFF
TGTGCCAGCAGCTTTGGACACGGCTCCTACAATGAGCAGTTCTTC
>.|TRBJ1-1|.|TRBV18
CASSPNTGRINAEAFF
TGTGCCAGCTCGCCCAACACGGGGAGGATAAACGCTGAAGCTTTCTTT
>once|TRBJ2-1|TRBD2|TRBV29-1
CSAGLAGVNEQFF
TGCAGCGCTGGACTAGCGGGGGTCAATGAGCAGTTCTTC
>once|TRBJ1-6|TRBD1|TRBV6-5
CASSMTGGNSPLHF
TGTGCCAGCAGTATGACAGGGGGTAATTCACCCCTCCACTTT
>.|TRBJ2-5|.|TRBV7-9
CASSLGPKGQQETQYF
TGTGCCAGCAGCTTAGGGCCCAAGGGGCAGCAAGAGACCCAGTACTTC
>.|TRBJ2-5|.|TRBV29-1
CSVSQGLETQYF
TGCAGCGTATCCCAGGGGTTAGAGACCCAGTACTTC
>.|TRBJ1-6|TRBD1|TRBV11-2
CASSLASQGTGSPLHF
TGTGCCAGCAGCTTAGCCTCACAGGGGACCGGTTCACCCCTCCACTTT
>.|TRBJ2-1|.|TRBV12-3/TRBV12-4
CASSARRVNEQFF
TGTGCCAGCAGTGCGCGTCGGGTCAATGAGCAGTTCTTC
>.|TRBJ1-1|.|TRBV19
CASSIAQGIGTEAFF
TGTGCCAGTAGTATAGCTCAGGGAATTGGCACTGAAGCTTTCTTT
>.|TRBJ1-2|.|TRBV10-1
CASQPGQGYGYTF
TGCGCCAGCCAGCCCGGCCAGGGCTATGGCTACACCTTC
>.|TRBJ1-2|TRBD1|TRBV6-1
CASSEHGQVWGYTF
TGTGCCAGCAGTGAACACGGACAGGTCTGGGGCTACACCTTC